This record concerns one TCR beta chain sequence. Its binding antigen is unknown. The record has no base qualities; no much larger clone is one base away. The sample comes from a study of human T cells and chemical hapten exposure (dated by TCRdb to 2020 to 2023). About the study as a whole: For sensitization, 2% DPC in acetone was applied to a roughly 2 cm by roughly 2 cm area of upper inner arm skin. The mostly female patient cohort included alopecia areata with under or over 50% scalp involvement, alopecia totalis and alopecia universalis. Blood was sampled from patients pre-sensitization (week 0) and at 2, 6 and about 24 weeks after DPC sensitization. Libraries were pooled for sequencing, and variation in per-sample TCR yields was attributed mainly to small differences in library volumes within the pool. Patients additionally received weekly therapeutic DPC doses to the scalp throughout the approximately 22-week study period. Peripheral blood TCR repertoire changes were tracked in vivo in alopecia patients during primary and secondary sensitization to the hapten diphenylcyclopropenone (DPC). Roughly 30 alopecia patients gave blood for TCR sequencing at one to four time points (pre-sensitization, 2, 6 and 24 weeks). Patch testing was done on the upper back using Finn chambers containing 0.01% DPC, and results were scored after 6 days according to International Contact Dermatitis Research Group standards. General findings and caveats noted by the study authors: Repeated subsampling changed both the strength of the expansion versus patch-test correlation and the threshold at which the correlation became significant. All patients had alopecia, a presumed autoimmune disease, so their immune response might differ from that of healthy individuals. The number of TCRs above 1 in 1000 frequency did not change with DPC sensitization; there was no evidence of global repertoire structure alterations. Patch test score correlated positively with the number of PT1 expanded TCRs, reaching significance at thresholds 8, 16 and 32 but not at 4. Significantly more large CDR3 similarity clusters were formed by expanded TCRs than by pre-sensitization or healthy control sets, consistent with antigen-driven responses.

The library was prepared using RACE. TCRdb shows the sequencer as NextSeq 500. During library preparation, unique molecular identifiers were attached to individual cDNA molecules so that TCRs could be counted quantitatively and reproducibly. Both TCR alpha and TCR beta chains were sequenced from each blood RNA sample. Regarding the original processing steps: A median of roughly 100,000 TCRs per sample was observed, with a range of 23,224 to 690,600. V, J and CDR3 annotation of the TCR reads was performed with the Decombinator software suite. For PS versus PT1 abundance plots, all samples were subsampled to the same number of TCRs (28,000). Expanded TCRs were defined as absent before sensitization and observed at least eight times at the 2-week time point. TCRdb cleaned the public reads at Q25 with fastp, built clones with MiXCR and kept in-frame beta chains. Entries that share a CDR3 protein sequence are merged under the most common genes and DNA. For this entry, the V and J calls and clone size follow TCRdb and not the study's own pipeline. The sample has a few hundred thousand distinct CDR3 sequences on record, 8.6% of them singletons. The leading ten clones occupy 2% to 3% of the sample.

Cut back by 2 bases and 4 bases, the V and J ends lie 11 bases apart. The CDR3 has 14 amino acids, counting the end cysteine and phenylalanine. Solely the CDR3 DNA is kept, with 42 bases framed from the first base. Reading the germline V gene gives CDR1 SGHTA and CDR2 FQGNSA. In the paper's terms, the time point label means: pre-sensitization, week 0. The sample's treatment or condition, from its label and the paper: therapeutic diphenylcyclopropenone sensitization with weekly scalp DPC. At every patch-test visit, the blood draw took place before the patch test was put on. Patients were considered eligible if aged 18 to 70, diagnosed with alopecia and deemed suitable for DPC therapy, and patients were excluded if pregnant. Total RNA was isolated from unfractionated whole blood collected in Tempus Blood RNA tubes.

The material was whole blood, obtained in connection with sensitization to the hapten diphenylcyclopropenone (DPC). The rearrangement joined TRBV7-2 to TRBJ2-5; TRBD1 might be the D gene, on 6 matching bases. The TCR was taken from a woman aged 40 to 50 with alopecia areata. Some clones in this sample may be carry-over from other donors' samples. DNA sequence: TGTGCCAGCAGCTTACAGGGGAGCGGAGAGACCCAGTACTTC. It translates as CASSLQGSGETQYF.